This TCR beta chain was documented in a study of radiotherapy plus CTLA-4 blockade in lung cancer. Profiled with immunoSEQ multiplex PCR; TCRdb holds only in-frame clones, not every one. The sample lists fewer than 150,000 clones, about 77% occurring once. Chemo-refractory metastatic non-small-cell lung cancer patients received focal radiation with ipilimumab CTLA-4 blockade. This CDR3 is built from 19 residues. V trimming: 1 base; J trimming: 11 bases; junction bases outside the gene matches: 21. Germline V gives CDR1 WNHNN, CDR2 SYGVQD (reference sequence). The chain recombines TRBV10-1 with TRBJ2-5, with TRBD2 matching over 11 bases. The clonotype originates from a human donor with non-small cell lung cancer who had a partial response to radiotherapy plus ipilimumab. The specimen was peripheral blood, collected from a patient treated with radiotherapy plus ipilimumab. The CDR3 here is CASSEYPGKTSGILSEQYF. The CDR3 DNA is TGCGCCAGCAGTGAGTACCCAGGGAAGACTAGCGGGATTTTGAGTGAGCAGTACTTC.